This T cell receptor beta chain was sequenced during a study of blood T cell repertoires in COVID-19. Study at large: Sites across the United States, Italy and Spain contributed samples from acute and convalescent COVID-19.

Only in-frame clones appear in the TCRdb table, and some are missing; sequencing was by immunoSEQ multiplex PCR. Here the sample spans about 140,000 clones, under 90% being singletons. Categorization into cohorts depended on clinical history that participants reported. The ends were cut back, 5 bases at V and 2 bases at J, with 10 bases in the middle. CDR1 GTSNPN and CDR2 SVGIG come from the germline V gene (reference sequence). The length of the CDR3 is 13 residues. The sample consisted of PBMCs or T cells enriched from blood (not recorded which). The V gene is TRBV30, the J gene TRBJ2-4; D possibly uses TRBD1 or TRBD2 (5 bases each). The clonotype comes from a man over 45 in a cohort exposed to, infected with or recovered from COVID-19 (not recorded which). CDR3 coding DNA: TGTGCCTGGGAGGGGCAATCCAAAAACATTCAGTACTTC. It translates to CAWEGQSKNIQYF.